Below, 9 T cell receptor beta chains from the same sample are listed, as sequenced in a study of blood T cell repertoires in COVID-19. The protocol was immunoSEQ multiplex PCR, while the TCRdb copy is restricted to in-frame clones and leaves out a portion. This table holds 490,000 or so clones, about 88% found once. Sequenced material: PBMCs or T cells enriched from blood (not recorded which). These receptors all stem from a woman in her sixties who had recovered from COVID-19.

Worth noting for this clone: Other DNA sequences in the sample encode the same CDR3. The V call is TRBV7-2, the J call TRBJ2-5; D gene uncertain. This CDR3 has 13 residues. Germline loops: CDR1 SGHTA, CDR2 FQGNSA. Trimming left V 0 bases short and J 2 bases short, with 4 bases between. CDR3 DNA: TGTGCCAGCAGCTTAGCGCGGCAAGAGACCCAGTACTTC. This encodes CASSLARQETQYF.

The CDR3 DNA follows: TGTGCCAGTAGTATAGTCAGGGCCACCGGGGAGCTGTTTTTT. This translates into CASSIVRATGELFF. V gene TRBV19 combines with J gene TRBJ2-2; tentative D call: TRBD1 (5 bases). CDR1 and CDR2 from the germline V gene are LNHDA and SQIVND (reference sequence). The V end lost 1 base, the J end lost 4 bases, and 7 bases lay between the germline ends. This CDR3 contains 14 residues.

The rearrangement links TRBV3-1 (or the pseudogene TRBV3-2) to TRBJ2-7, with 11 bases matching TRBD2. The CDR3 loop spans 16 amino acids. The V gene end was trimmed by 0 bases and the J gene end by 7 bases; junction bases not matched to a gene: 8. Germline loops: CDR1 LGHDT, CDR2 YNNKEL (reference sequence). The CDR3 bases are TGTGCCAGCAGCCAAGATGTGGCTAGCGGGGGGAGGGAGCAGTACTTC. This translates into CASSQDVASGGREQYF.

This clone was seen a few times. J is TRBJ2-7 and V is TRBV7-9, with D hard to call. The germline V and J ends were trimmed by 3 bases and 7 bases, with 10 bases remaining between them. CDR3 length equals 12 residues. CDR1 SEHNR and CDR2 FQNEAQ come from the germline V gene (reference sequence). In DNA, the CDR3 is TGTGCCAGCAGCTTCAACTACCGGGAGCAGTACTTC. Its translation is CASSFNYREQYF.

CDR3 amino acids: CASSQGTGTGQETQYF. The CDR3 nucleotides are TGCGCCAGCAGCCAAGGGACCGGGACAGGCCAAGAGACCCAGTACTTC. The chain employs TRBV4-1 and TRBJ2-5; 8 bases line up with TRBD1. CDR3 length: 16 residues. The V segment lost 1 base and the J segment 1 base; nucleotides outside the gene matches: 5. From germline, CDR1 is MGHRA and CDR2 YSYEKL.

For the CDR3, the DNA is TGTGCCAACCCGGACAGGGGGCTCTACGAGCAGTACGTC. The encoded protein is CANPDRGLYEQYV. The chain carries TRBV6-5 and TRBJ2-7; 11 bases are a match to TRBD1. The CDR3 extends over 13 amino acids. Germline V gives CDR1 MNHEY, CDR2 SVGAGI. J gave up 3 bases and V 10 bases, and 5 bases lay outside the gene matches.

The genes are TRBV5-1 and TRBJ2-7; 8 positions match TRBD2. This CDR3 is 15 amino acids long. V shed 2 bases, J shed 5 bases, and the junction held 9 bases outside the gene matches. Germline V gives CDR1 SGHRS, CDR2 YFSETQ. In DNA, the CDR3 is TGCGCCAGCAGCTTTATCGGGGGGGCCGGCAACGAGCAGTACTTC. Translated, it gives CASSFIGGAGNEQYF.

This clone was recorded only once. The V and J genes are TRBV5-1 and TRBJ1-4, with TRBD1 identical over 8 bases. The CDR3 covers 16 residues. Germline CDR1 SGHRS, CDR2 YFSETQ. The ends lost 3 bases at V and 3 bases at J; junction bases unmatched: 7. CDR3 in DNA: TGCGCCAGCAGCTGGGGTTACAGGGGGGCTAATGAAAAACTGTTTTTT. It is translated as CASSWGYRGANEKLFF.

The chain couples TRBV2 to TRBJ2-7; 7 nucleotides match TRBD1. The CDR3 runs to 13 residues. Germline CDR1 reads SNHLY; CDR2 reads FYNNEI. Trimming at V came to 0 bases and at J to 6 bases, leaving 2 bases not matched to a gene. This chain's CDR3 is CASSEAPGGEQYF. CDR3 nucleotides: TGTGCCAGCAGTGAAGCGCCAGGGGGCGAGCAGTACTTC.